This TCR beta chain is drawn from a study of tumor and adjacent non-tumor tissue in lung cancer listed by TCRdb under 2018. About the full investigation: Of the cohort, some 12 patients had adenocarcinoma, 2 had squamous cell carcinoma and 1 had small cell lung cancer. Among the approximately 15 patients, ages ranged from about 31 to 76 years, some ten were men and 5 were women, and disease was TNM stage I to III. A total of some 130,000,000 productive TCRbeta reads were generated by sequencing, corresponding to an average of approximately 4.5 million reads per sample. The study compared bulk TCRbeta repertoires from lung tumor tissue and matched distant non-tumor lung tissue of under 16 lung cancer patients. More than 25 paired specimens, one tumor and one normal lung sample per patient, were profiled by TCRbeta CDR3 sequencing. Beyond this particular receptor, the publication reports: Younger patients had significantly higher TCR diversity, and higher tumor TCR diversity was associated with shorter overall and disease-free survival. Because peripheral blood was not sequenced, blood TCRbeta repertoires in the lung cancer patients of the study were not examined. The top 100 clones made up a significantly larger cumulative share of the repertoire in normal lung than in tumor tissue. Only around 15 patients were included in the cohort, and the need for larger samples and more detailed clinical data was noted by the authors. Neither the sequencing platform nor unique molecular identifiers are named or mentioned anywhere in the methods. Tumor tissue showed significantly greater TCR diversity (inverse Simpson) than normal lung tissue (approximately 430 vs 150, P = 0.0075, Mann-Whitney U test).

Library prep was done by multiplex PCR. Sequencing was performed on an Illumina HiSeq 2500. TCRbeta libraries were constructed through three rounds of nested PCR with primers (Table S4) according to protocols adapted from ARM-PCR. Before sequencing, PCR products in the 200-500 bp range were cut out of the gel and cleaned up using the QIAquick gel extraction kit. Turning to the authors' computational methods: Trimmomatic was used to clean the reads, FLASH was used to merge the reads into complete CDR3 sequences, and MiTCR was used to assign the reads to V(D)J germline segments. Clonal diversity was computed as the inverse Simpson's index with VDJtools. In-frame sequences lacking a premature stop codon were counted as productive reads. TCRdb reprocessing: public reads trimmed at Q25 with fastp, clones called with MiXCR, in-frame beta chains kept. Each CDR3 protein appears once, grouped with its most common genes and DNA. V and J calls and clone size were set by TCRdb, not the authors. In this sample the table shows roughly 70,000 distinct CDR3 sequences, roughly 72% of which occur a single time. The ten largest clones add up to 28% of the sample.

This clonotype occurred many times. What this receptor recognizes is not known. Per-base qualities were not stored, and no clone one base away is much larger. Bulk unsorted tissue served as the source for RNA extraction, and RNA quality was assessed using a NanoDrop ND-1000 and an Agilent 2100. Newly diagnosed lung cancer patients without prior chemotherapy who had been admitted for thoracic surgery in China between August and November 2014 were enrolled as donors. Patients with previous radiotherapy or chemotherapy, or with another concurrent cancer, were excluded from the study. Pieces of surgical tissue measuring about 1-2.1 cm3 were kept in RNAlater solution and held at -80 degrees C until needed. After removal of 2 bases from V and 3 bases from J, the junction retains 7 bases not matched to a gene. The germline V gene sets CDR1 to MNHEY and CDR2 to SVGEGT. The CDR3, cysteine through phenylalanine, is 17 amino acids long. Only CDR3 DNA is held: 51 bases, read in frame from base 1.

This TCR was sampled from a man aged 55-75 years with non-small cell lung cancer. The sample consisted of lung tumor tissue. The rearranged segments are TRBV6-2 or TRBV6-3 and TRBJ2-1; 10 junctional bases match TRBD1. CDR3 loop: CASSYPTGTGVYNEQFF. The nucleotides are TGTGCCAGCAGTTACCCCACCGGGACAGGGGTCTACAATGAGCAGTTCTTC.